One T cell receptor (beta chain) is described in this entry. This clonotype was observed once. This receptor's antigen is unknown. An end of the junction does not agree with germline; a read error may underlie this. CDR1 and CDR2 were assigned from the germline V gene as MNHEY and SVGEGT. The CDR3 numbers 18 residues from cysteine through phenylalanine. The kept DNA is CDR3 alone, 54 bases in frame from the first base. This specimen comes from a study of tumor and adjacent non-tumor tissue in lung cancer (dated by TCRdb to the late 2010s). With respect to the entire study: Patients with adenocarcinoma (approximately 11), squamous cell carcinoma (2) and small cell lung cancer (1) were included in the cohort. The roughly 15 patients were aged roughly 30 to 80 years, included about ten men and 5 women, and had TNM stage I to III disease. A total of around 130,000,000 productive TCRbeta reads were generated by sequencing, corresponding to an average of roughly 4 million reads per sample. The study compared bulk TCRbeta repertoires from lung tumor tissue and matched distant non-tumor lung tissue of over 13 lung cancer patients. Over 25 paired specimens, one tumor and one normal lung sample per patient, were profiled by TCRbeta CDR3 sequencing. The full study reports these points: Neither the sequencing platform nor unique molecular identifiers are mentioned in the methods. Peripheral blood was not sequenced, so blood TCRbeta repertoires in these lung cancer patients were not examined. Significantly higher TCR diversity was found in younger patients, and higher tumor TCR diversity was associated with shorter overall and disease-free survival. Significantly higher TCR diversity (inverse Simpson) was observed in tumor tissue than in normal lung tissue (around 450 vs 150, P = 0.0075, Mann-Whitney U test). The top 100 clones made up a significantly larger cumulative share of the repertoire in normal lung than in tumor tissue. With only roughly 14 patients in the cohort, the authors noted that larger samples and more detailed clinical data are needed.

Bulk unsorted tissue served as the source for RNA extraction, and RNA quality was assessed using a NanoDrop ND-1000 and an Agilent 2100. For the normal lung samples, distant non-tumor tissue was collected more than 3 cm away from the tumor edge. The donors were newly diagnosed lung cancer patients admitted for thoracic surgery in China from August to November 2014 who had not received prior chemotherapy. The study excluded patients who had received radiotherapy or chemotherapy before or who had another cancer at the same time. Pieces of surgical tissue measuring about 1-2.1 cm3 were kept in RNAlater solution and held at -80 degrees C until needed. Libraries were made using multiplex PCR. The instrument was an Illumina HiSeq 2500. TCRbeta libraries were built by three rounds of nested PCR using primers (Table S4), following protocols modified from ARM-PCR. Before sequencing, PCR products of 200-500 bp were excised from the gel and purified with the QIAquick gel extraction kit. The source study handled its data this way. Trimmomatic was used to clean the reads, FLASH merged the cleaned reads into complete CDR3 sequences, and MiTCR assigned the sequences to V(D)J germline segments. VDJtools was used to compute clonal diversity as the inverse Simpson's index. In-frame sequences without a premature stop codon were defined as productive reads. The public sequencing data were trimmed at Q25 with fastp and processed into clonotypes with MiXCR by TCRdb, which kept only in-frame beta chains. Every CDR3 protein is listed once, alongside the most common genes and DNA of its rows. None of the V and J calls come from the authors' own analysis; TCRdb made them. Counted in this sample were 50,000 or so distinct CDR3 sequences; 74% of them appeared once. The top ten clones comprise approximately 23% of the sample.

The source of this sequence is a woman in her fifties or sixties with non-small cell lung cancer. Recombination joined TRBV6-2 or TRBV6-3 with TRBJ2-6, with the D gene possibly TRBD1 or TRBD2, each one fitting 5 bases. The material sequenced was distant non-tumor lung tissue. The DNA reads as follows: TGTGCCAGCTTTAACCACAGAGGGGAAACCTCTGGGGCCAACGTCATGACTTTC. Its coded protein is CASFNHRGETSGANVMTF.